The T cell receptor beta chain described here comes from a study of shared clonotypes between healthy human individuals. Study-level points and caveats: Donor clonotype sharing was expected to depend on sequencing depth.

Produced via immunoSEQ multiplex PCR; TCRdb's table is partial and in-frame only. The repertoire holds a few million clones, 95% seen once, with 0.13% in the top ten. Worth noting for this clone: Its cognate antigen is unknown.

Germline CDR1 and CDR2: SGHAT and FQNNGV. The V and J ends lost 5 bases and 6 bases respectively, with 16 bases between them. The CDR3 runs 14 residues. Subsets obtained from CD4+ cells comprised CD45RA+ naive and CD45RA-negative memory cells. This rearrangement joins TRBV11-2 to TRBJ1-1, with a possible D match to TRBD1 (5 bases). The sequence was obtained from a man between 18 and 35 years old in good health. Sequenced input: naive CD4+ T cells sorted from blood. Subset here: CD45RA+ positively selected. The CDR3 loop is CASSQGAPIAEAFF. The DNA of the CDR3 is TGTGCCAGCAGCCAAGGGGCCCCCATAGCTGAAGCTTTCTTT.